This T cell receptor beta chain originates from a study of T cell repertoires in cytomegalovirus infection. TCRdb re-analysed the reads in MiXCR, keeping a single row per CDR3 protein. Of 680,000 or so distinct CDR3 sequences in the sample, around 30% were seen once. Germline lookup yields CDR1 MNHEY and CDR2 SVGAGI. The V segment lost 6 bases and the J segment 5 bases; nucleotides outside the gene matches: 7. This CDR3 has 14 amino acids. This clonotype was detected once. Its antigen is undetermined. The chain recombines TRBV6-5 with TRBJ2-7, with 10 positions matching TRBD1. The TCR was taken from a human donor in good health (CMV status not recorded). Some clones in this sample may be carry-over from other donors' samples. This specimen consisted of cultured PBMCs, obtained from culture after CMV antigen stimulation. CDR3 DNA: TGTGCCAGCAGGACCTGGGACAGGGGTGACGAGCAGTACTTC. Translating gives CASRTWDRGDEQYF.